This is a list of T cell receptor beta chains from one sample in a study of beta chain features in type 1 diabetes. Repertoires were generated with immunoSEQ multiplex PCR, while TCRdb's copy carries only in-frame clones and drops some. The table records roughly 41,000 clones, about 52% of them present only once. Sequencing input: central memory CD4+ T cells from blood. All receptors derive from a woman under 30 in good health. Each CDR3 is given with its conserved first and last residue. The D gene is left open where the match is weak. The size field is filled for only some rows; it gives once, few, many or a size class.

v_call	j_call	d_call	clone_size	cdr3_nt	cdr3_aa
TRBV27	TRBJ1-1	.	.	TGTGCCAGCAGTTTATCCCCTACGTTACAAGCTTTCTTT	CASSLSPTLQAFF
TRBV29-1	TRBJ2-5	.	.	TGCAGCGTTAGGATACCTCAGGTTAACCAAGAGACCCAGTACTTC	CSVRIPQVNQETQYF
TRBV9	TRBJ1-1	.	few	TGTGCCAGCAGCGTAGATTCCTTAGCGAATGAAGCTTTCTTT	CASSVDSLANEAFF
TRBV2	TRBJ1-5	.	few	TGTGCCAGCAGTCCACAGACCCATAGCAATCAGCCCCAGCATTTT	CASSPQTHSNQPQHF
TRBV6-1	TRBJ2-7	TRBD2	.	TGTGCCAGCAGTGCCCTTATAGCGGGAGGGGGACGGGGGGAGCAGTACTTC	CASSALIAGGGRGEQYF
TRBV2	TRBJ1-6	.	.	TGTGCCAGCAGTGAACAGTATCCCCTCCACTTT	CASSEQYPLHF
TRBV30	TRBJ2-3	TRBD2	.	TGTGCCTGGGGACTAGGGTTCACAGATACGCAGTATTTT	CAWGLGFTDTQYF
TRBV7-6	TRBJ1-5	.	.	TGTGCCAGCAGCTTAAGTCAGGGCAGCAATCAGCCCCAGCATTTT	CASSLSQGSNQPQHF
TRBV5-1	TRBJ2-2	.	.	TGCGCCAGCAGCTTGTCGGGTTCCACCGGGGAGCTGTTTTTT	CASSLSGSTGELFF
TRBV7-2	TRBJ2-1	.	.	TGTGCCAGCAGCTGGGGGCGGTCGTACAATGAGCAGTTCTTC	CASSWGRSYNEQFF
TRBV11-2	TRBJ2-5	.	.	TGTGCCAGCAGCCCGGGTACGGCAGGGAAAAACCAAGAGACCCAGTACTTC	CASSPGTAGKNQETQYF
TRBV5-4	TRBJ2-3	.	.	TGTGCCAGCAGCTCGTCCTCGGGGGTCACAGATACGCAGTATTTT	CASSSSSGVTDTQYF
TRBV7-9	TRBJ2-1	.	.	TGTGCCAGCAGCTTAAGTGGGAGTCGCGATGAGCAGTTCTTC	CASSLSGSRDEQFF
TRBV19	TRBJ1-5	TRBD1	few	TGTGCCAGTAAACGAGGGACAGACCTAGCGAGGGGAAATCAGCCCCAGCATTTT	CASKRGTDLARGNQPQHF
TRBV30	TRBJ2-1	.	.	TGTGCCTGGAGTGTAAACTTATATTCGGTGACAGGAAGGAATGAGCAGTTCTTC	CAWSVNLYSVTGRNEQFF
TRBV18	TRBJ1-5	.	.	TGTGCCAGCTCAGTAGGGGGGGGCAATCAGCCCCAGCATTTT	CASSVGGGNQPQHF